The sequence of this TCR beta chain was determined in a study of identical twins. Study-wide points: Alpha sequences that were out-of-frame and twin-shared showed an excess of low generation probability.

This clonotype occurred a few times. Its specificity is unknown. The germline V gene encodes CDR1 ENHRY and CDR2 SYGVKD. The ends lost 3 bases at V and 7 bases at J; junction bases unmatched: 8. This CDR3 contains 14 residues. With template switching, a universal primer site was added, and the cDNA carried unique molecular identifiers. TCRdb re-called the 5' RACE reads with MiXCR, one entry per CDR3 protein. The table has about 690,000 distinct CDR3 sequences, around 5.7% seen once. The sample was naive T cells sorted from blood. The receptor comes from a man younger than 35 in good health. The chain carries TRBV10-3 and TRBJ1-1; TRBD1 matches 7 bases. The CDR3 nucleotides read TGTGCCATCAGTGAAGCCGGGACAGCCCGTGAAGCTTTCTTT. Translating gives CAISEAGTAREAFF.